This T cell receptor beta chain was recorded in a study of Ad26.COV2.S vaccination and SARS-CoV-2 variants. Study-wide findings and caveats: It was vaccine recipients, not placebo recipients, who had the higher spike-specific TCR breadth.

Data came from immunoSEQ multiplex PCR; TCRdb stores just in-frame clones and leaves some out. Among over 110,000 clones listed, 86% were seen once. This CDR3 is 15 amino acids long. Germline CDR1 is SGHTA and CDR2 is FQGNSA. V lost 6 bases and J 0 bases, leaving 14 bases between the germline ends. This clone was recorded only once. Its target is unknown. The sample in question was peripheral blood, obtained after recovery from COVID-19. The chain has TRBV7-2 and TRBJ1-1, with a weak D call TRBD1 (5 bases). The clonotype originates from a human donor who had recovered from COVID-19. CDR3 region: CASSDRRRVNTEAFF. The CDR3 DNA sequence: TGTGCCAGCAGTGACAGACGGCGAGTGAACACTGAAGCTTTCTTT.